These T cell receptor beta chains were read from a single sample in a study of shared clonotypes between healthy human individuals. The assay was immunoSEQ multiplex PCR, and TCRdb's table has in-frame clones only and misses some. The repertoire includes about 1.9 million clones, roughly 93% of them detected once, and more than 1.5% sits in the top ten. Sample: naive CD8+ T cells from PBMCs. These receptors all stem from a man aged 18 to 29 in good health. Some clones in this sample may be carry-over from other donors' samples. Both conserved end residues are part of each CDR3. The D gene is left open where the match is weak. Size tells how often a clone was seen (once, few, many) or the class of an expanded clone, and some rows leave it out.

CDR3 DNA: TGTGCCAGCAGCCCGACAGAATTCTATGGCTACACCTTC; CDR3 protein: CASSPTEFYGYTF; D gene: NA; J gene: TRBJ1-2; clone size: NA; V gene: TRBV6-1
CDR3 DNA: TGTGCCAGCAGCGTAGGGCAGGTGCCACCCTACAATGAGCAGTTCTTC; CDR3 protein: CASSVGQVPPYNEQFF; D gene: NA; J gene: TRBJ2-1; clone size: NA; V gene: TRBV9
CDR3 DNA: TGCGCCAGCACTTCGTACCAAGAGACCCAGTACTTC; CDR3 protein: CASTSYQETQYF; D gene: NA; J gene: TRBJ2-5; clone size: NA; V gene: TRBV5-1
CDR3 DNA: TGTGCCAGCAGTCCAGGACTGCACTACGAGCAGTACTTC; CDR3 protein: CASSPGLHYEQYF; D gene: NA; J gene: TRBJ2-7; clone size: NA; V gene: TRBV27
CDR3 DNA: TGTGCCAGCAGTTCGGATGACAGGCCGTACCAAGAGACCCAGTACTTC; CDR3 protein: CASSSDDRPYQETQYF; D gene: NA; J gene: TRBJ2-5; clone size: NA; V gene: TRBV6-6
CDR3 DNA: TGCGCCAGCAGCTTTTGGGGGAGGAGGTCCACCGTCCAGGGAGAGACCCAGTACTTC; CDR3 protein: CASSFWGRRSTVQGETQYF; D gene: NA; J gene: TRBJ2-5; clone size: NA; V gene: TRBV5-1
CDR3 DNA: TGTGCCAGCAGTGAAGAACTAGCGGGATTTTACAATGAGCAGTTCTTC; CDR3 protein: CASSEELAGFYNEQFF; D gene: TRBD2; J gene: TRBJ2-1; clone size: NA; V gene: TRBV6-4
CDR3 DNA: TGTGCCAGCAGCGTAGTCGGGGGAGCTTACAATGAGCAGTTCTTC; CDR3 protein: CASSVVGGAYNEQFF; D gene: NA; J gene: TRBJ2-1; clone size: NA; V gene: TRBV9
CDR3 DNA: TGTGCCAGCAGCGTAGCCTCTATCAACACTGAAGCTTTCTTT; CDR3 protein: CASSVASINTEAFF; D gene: NA; J gene: TRBJ1-1; clone size: NA; V gene: TRBV9
CDR3 DNA: TGTGCCAGCAGCTTTAGCGTGGGCCCCTATGGCTACACCTTC; CDR3 protein: CASSFSVGPYGYTF; D gene: NA; J gene: TRBJ1-2; clone size: NA; V gene: TRBV7-8
CDR3 DNA: TGTGCCAGTAGTACCTACTTAGCGGTTGCCTACGAGCAGTACTTC; CDR3 protein: CASSTYLAVAYEQYF; D gene: NA; J gene: TRBJ2-7; clone size: once; V gene: TRBV19
CDR3 DNA: TGCGCCAGCAGCTGGGGGACTAGCCGGCGCACAGATACGCAGTATTTT; CDR3 protein: CASSWGTSRRTDTQYF; D gene: TRBD2; J gene: TRBJ2-3; clone size: NA; V gene: TRBV5-1
CDR3 DNA: TGCGCCAGCAGCCAAGGCACCCTAGCCAATGAGCAGTTCTTC; CDR3 protein: CASSQGTLANEQFF; D gene: NA; J gene: TRBJ2-1; clone size: NA; V gene: TRBV4-1
CDR3 DNA: TGTGCCAGCAGTTTTGGAATAGCGGGAGCGCCGTGGTATTTT; CDR3 protein: CASSFGIAGAPWYF; D gene: TRBD2; J gene: TRBJ2-3; clone size: once; V gene: TRBV27
CDR3 DNA: TGCAGCGCGTTGGCCGGGCGGGGTGAAGCTTTCTTT; CDR3 protein: CSALAGRGEAFF; D gene: NA; J gene: TRBJ1-1; clone size: few; V gene: TRBV29-1
CDR3 DNA: TGTGCCAGCAGCTTACTAGGGGGCGTGAACACTGAAGCTTTCTTT; CDR3 protein: CASSLLGGVNTEAFF; D gene: TRBD1; J gene: TRBJ1-1; clone size: NA; V gene: TRBV7-9
CDR3 DNA: TGTGCCAGCAGCTTAGACAGCGGGGACTTGTTGGGCTACACCTTC; CDR3 protein: CASSLDSGDLLGYTF; D gene: NA; J gene: TRBJ1-2; clone size: NA; V gene: TRBV11-2
CDR3 DNA: TGTGCCAGCAGTTACTCGACAGGGGGTGGGGATTCACCCCTCCACTTT; CDR3 protein: CASSYSTGGGDSPLHF; D gene: TRBD1; J gene: TRBJ1-6; clone size: NA; V gene: TRBV6-5
CDR3 DNA: TGTGCCAGCAGTTTAGCGGGAGCAGATACGCAGTATTTT; CDR3 protein: CASSLAGADTQYF; D gene: TRBD2; J gene: TRBJ2-3; clone size: NA; V gene: TRBV27
CDR3 DNA: TGCAGCGTTGACGAGTACAATGAGCAGTTCTTC; CDR3 protein: CSVDEYNEQFF; D gene: NA; J gene: TRBJ2-1; clone size: NA; V gene: TRBV29-1
CDR3 DNA: TGCGCCAGCAGCCCTCGACTAGCGGGCACAGATACGCAGTATTTT; CDR3 protein: CASSPRLAGTDTQYF; D gene: TRBD2; J gene: TRBJ2-3; clone size: NA; V gene: TRBV5-1
CDR3 DNA: TGTGCCATCAGTGAGACCCTCAGGGTTGAGGGCTACACCTTC; CDR3 protein: CAISETLRVEGYTF; D gene: NA; J gene: TRBJ1-2; clone size: NA; V gene: TRBV10-3
CDR3 DNA: TGTGCCAGCAAGGGACACGAGAACACCGGGGAGCTGTTTTTT; CDR3 protein: CASKGHENTGELFF; D gene: NA; J gene: TRBJ2-2; clone size: NA; V gene: TRBV28
CDR3 DNA: TGCGCCAGCAGCCACCGACACCCTTACGAGCAGTACTTC; CDR3 protein: CASSHRHPYEQYF; D gene: NA; J gene: TRBJ2-7; clone size: once; V gene: TRBV4-1
CDR3 DNA: TGTGCCAGCAGTCTACAAATCAGGGGGCGAGAAAAACTGTTTTTT; CDR3 protein: CASSLQIRGREKLFF; D gene: TRBD1; J gene: TRBJ1-4; clone size: NA; V gene: TRBV28
CDR3 DNA: TGCGCCAGCTTCGAGGGGGAGTACACCGGGGAGCTGTTTTTT; CDR3 protein: CASFEGEYTGELFF; D gene: NA; J gene: TRBJ2-2; clone size: NA; V gene: TRBV5-1
CDR3 DNA: TGTGCCAGCAGTGCGGGACTAGCGTACAATGAGCAGTTCTTC; CDR3 protein: CASSAGLAYNEQFF; D gene: TRBD2; J gene: TRBJ2-1; clone size: once; V gene: TRBV28
CDR3 DNA: TGTGCCAGCGGACGAGATACCTCCTACGAGCAGTACTTC; CDR3 protein: CASGRDTSYEQYF; D gene: NA; J gene: TRBJ2-7; clone size: NA; V gene: TRBV28
CDR3 DNA: TGTGCCAGCAGCTTAGGTGCCGGGAATGAGCAGTTCTTC; CDR3 protein: CASSLGAGNEQFF; D gene: NA; J gene: TRBJ2-1; clone size: NA; V gene: TRBV7-9
CDR3 DNA: TGTGCCAGCAGCCTCCGGGGTGTGGGGGGTTACAATGAGCAGTTCTTC; CDR3 protein: CASSLRGVGGYNEQFF; D gene: NA; J gene: TRBJ2-1; clone size: NA; V gene: TRBV5-6